The rows below give T cell receptor beta chains drawn from one sample of a study of identical twins. MiXCR, applied by TCRdb to the 5' RACE reads, yields one record per CDR3 protein. Of 250,000 to 300,000 distinct CDR3 sequences in the sample, roughly 10% are singletons; the top ten hold approximately 6.5%. This same sample was also taken into another study, of yellow fever vaccine responses in identical twins.

Material: CD8+ T cells sorted from blood. Receptor source: a woman aged 18-29 years in good health. Both conserved end residues are part of each CDR3. The order of the fields is V gene, D gene, clone size, J gene, CDR3 protein, CDR3 DNA. A D gene is named only where the DNA matches it firmly. Clone size appears in some rows only: once, few, many, or a class for an expanded clone.

v_call: TRBV6-1
d_call: NA
clone_size: NA
j_call: TRBJ2-5
cdr3_aa: CASSQRSGPPLETQYF
cdr3_nt: TGTGCCAGCAGCCAAAGGTCGGGCCCACCATTGGAGACCCAGTACTTC

v_call: TRBV2
d_call: TRBD1
clone_size: NA
j_call: TRBJ2-7
cdr3_aa: CASRPVLGDSSYEQYF
cdr3_nt: TGTGCCAGCAGACCCGTTTTAGGGGACAGCTCCTACGAGCAGTACTTC

v_call: TRBV20-1
d_call: TRBD2
clone_size: few
j_call: TRBJ2-5
cdr3_aa: CSARGLAKETQYF
cdr3_nt: TGCAGTGCTAGAGGACTAGCGAAAGAGACCCAGTACTTC

v_call: TRBV25-1
d_call: NA
clone_size: many
j_call: TRBJ2-6
cdr3_aa: CASSELLSSGANVLTF
cdr3_nt: TGTGCCAGCAGTGAATTATTGAGCTCTGGGGCCAACGTCCTGACTTTC

v_call: TRBV29-1
d_call: TRBD1
clone_size: many
j_call: TRBJ1-2
cdr3_aa: CSGGEQGAYGYTF
cdr3_nt: TGCAGCGGAGGGGAACAGGGGGCCTATGGCTACACCTTC

v_call: TRBV28
d_call: TRBD1
clone_size: NA
j_call: TRBJ1-4
cdr3_aa: CASSSNPGTGRDEKLFF
cdr3_nt: TGTGCCAGCAGTTCTAATCCCGGGACAGGGCGGGATGAAAAACTGTTTTTT

v_call: TRBV20-1
d_call: TRBD2
clone_size: NA
j_call: TRBJ2-7
cdr3_aa: CSARDHFGWGLEAGEQYF
cdr3_nt: TGCAGTGCTAGAGATCATTTCGGCTGGGGACTAGAGGCGGGGGAGCAGTACTTC

v_call: TRBV5-6
d_call: NA
clone_size: NA
j_call: TRBJ2-7
cdr3_aa: CASSLYRDRYEQYF
cdr3_nt: TGTGCCAGCAGCTTGTACAGGGACCGCTACGAGCAGTACTTC

v_call: TRBV30
d_call: TRBD2
clone_size: few
j_call: TRBJ2-3
cdr3_aa: CAWREDGTDTQYF
cdr3_nt: TGTGCCTGGCGGGAGGACGGCACAGATACGCAGTATTTT

v_call: TRBV3-1
d_call: NA
clone_size: few
j_call: TRBJ1-1
cdr3_aa: CASSQGEGGLSDTEAFF
cdr3_nt: TGTGCCAGCAGCCAAGGAGAGGGAGGATTAAGTGACACTGAAGCTTTCTTT

v_call: TRBV5-1
d_call: NA
clone_size: few
j_call: TRBJ2-2
cdr3_aa: CASSLEGSSSLWTGELFF
cdr3_nt: TGCGCCAGCAGCTTGGAAGGGTCCAGCTCTTTGTGGACCGGGGAGCTGTTTTTT

v_call: TRBV11-2
d_call: NA
clone_size: few
j_call: TRBJ2-1
cdr3_aa: CASSLYPIGSPSYNEQFF
cdr3_nt: TGTGCCAGCAGCTTATACCCCATAGGGAGTCCCTCCTACAATGAGCAGTTCTTC

v_call: TRBV11-2
d_call: NA
clone_size: few
j_call: TRBJ2-1
cdr3_aa: CASSLIWYRNEQFF
cdr3_nt: TGTGCCAGCAGCCTCATCTGGTATCGCAATGAGCAGTTCTTC

v_call: TRBV2
d_call: NA
clone_size: many
j_call: TRBJ2-7
cdr3_aa: CASKGPGASYEQYF
cdr3_nt: TGTGCCAGCAAAGGGCCGGGAGCCTCCTACGAGCAGTACTTC

v_call: TRBV11-3
d_call: NA
clone_size: many
j_call: TRBJ1-3
cdr3_aa: CASSSGGVDSSSGNTIYF
cdr3_nt: TGTGCCAGCAGCTCGGGGGGGGTGGACAGCAGCTCTGGAAACACCATATATTTT

v_call: TRBV7-9
d_call: TRBD2
clone_size: few
j_call: TRBJ2-3
cdr3_aa: CASSAGGLADTQYF
cdr3_nt: TGTGCCAGCAGCGCGGGGGGGCTCGCAGATACGCAGTATTTT

v_call: TRBV4-3
d_call: TRBD2
clone_size: few
j_call: TRBJ2-1
cdr3_aa: CASSPGDYAEQFF
cdr3_nt: TGCGCCAGCAGCCCGGGGGACTACGCTGAGCAGTTCTTC

v_call: TRBV7-9
d_call: TRBD1
clone_size: NA
j_call: TRBJ2-7
cdr3_aa: CASSGDRAYEQYF
cdr3_nt: TGTGCCAGCAGCGGGGACAGAGCCTACGAGCAGTACTTC

v_call: TRBV28
d_call: TRBD2
clone_size: few
j_call: TRBJ2-1
cdr3_aa: CASSSGAPGNEQFF
cdr3_nt: TGTGCCAGCAGTAGCGGGGCCCCGGGCAATGAGCAGTTCTTC

v_call: TRBV30
d_call: NA
clone_size: many
j_call: TRBJ2-1
cdr3_aa: CAWSVGQYNEQFF
cdr3_nt: TGTGCCTGGAGTGTAGGGCAGTACAATGAGCAGTTCTTC

v_call: TRBV28
d_call: TRBD1
clone_size: NA
j_call: TRBJ2-2
cdr3_aa: CASRPPIPTGTGELFF
cdr3_nt: TGTGCCAGCAGGCCCCCCATACCGACAGGGACCGGGGAGCTGTTTTTT

v_call: TRBV7-6
d_call: TRBD1
clone_size: NA
j_call: TRBJ2-3
cdr3_aa: CASSRGTDRPTDTQYF
cdr3_nt: TGTGCCAGCAGCCGGGGCACGGACAGGCCCACAGATACGCAGTATTTT

v_call: TRBV7-2
d_call: TRBD2
clone_size: few
j_call: TRBJ2-1
cdr3_aa: CASSLVTTSSDEQFF
cdr3_nt: TGTGCCAGCAGCTTAGTTACGACTAGCTCTGATGAGCAGTTCTTC

v_call: TRBV4-3
d_call: NA
clone_size: few
j_call: TRBJ2-7
cdr3_aa: CASSQSWTEYEQYF
cdr3_nt: TGCGCCAGCAGCCAATCCTGGACAGAATACGAGCAGTACTTC

v_call: TRBV7-9
d_call: TRBD1
clone_size: NA
j_call: TRBJ2-7
cdr3_aa: CASSPLETGAHYEQYF
cdr3_nt: TGTGCCAGCAGCCCTCTCGAGACAGGGGCCCACTACGAGCAGTACTTC

v_call: TRBV6-8
d_call: TRBD2
clone_size: NA
j_call: TRBJ2-3
cdr3_aa: CASSPRLAFGTDTQYF
cdr3_nt: TGTGCCAGCAGTCCCCGACTAGCGTTCGGCACAGATACGCAGTATTTT

v_call: TRBV15
d_call: TRBD1
clone_size: many
j_call: TRBJ1-5
cdr3_aa: CATSRETSGTGNNQPQHF
cdr3_nt: TGTGCCACCAGCAGAGAGACCTCCGGGACAGGGAATAATCAGCCCCAGCATTTT

v_call: TRBV11-2
d_call: TRBD2
clone_size: NA
j_call: TRBJ2-7
cdr3_aa: CASSRAGGYEQYF
cdr3_nt: TGTGCCAGCAGCCGAGCGGGAGGCTACGAGCAGTACTTC

v_call: TRBV9
d_call: TRBD1
clone_size: few
j_call: TRBJ2-2
cdr3_aa: CASSVVGRGPGELFF
cdr3_nt: TGTGCCAGCAGCGTAGTCGGTAGGGGGCCCGGGGAGCTGTTTTTT

v_call: TRBV5-6
d_call: NA
clone_size: few
j_call: TRBJ2-3
cdr3_aa: CASRGGASTDTQYF
cdr3_nt: TGTGCCAGCAGGGGGGGGGCTAGCACAGATACGCAGTATTTT

v_call: TRBV9
d_call: NA
clone_size: many
j_call: TRBJ2-7
cdr3_aa: CASSVDGGSSREQYF
cdr3_nt: TGTGCCAGCAGCGTAGATGGGGGCTCATCGAGGGAGCAGTACTTC

v_call: TRBV12-3/TRBV12-4
d_call: NA
clone_size: NA
j_call: TRBJ2-5
cdr3_aa: CASSPRVTQETQYF
cdr3_nt: TGTGCCAGCAGCCCCAGGGTAACTCAAGAGACCCAGTACTTC

v_call: TRBV27
d_call: NA
clone_size: NA
j_call: TRBJ2-3
cdr3_aa: CASSPWTVTDTQYF
cdr3_nt: TGTGCCAGCAGTCCTTGGACAGTCACAGATACGCAGTATTTT

v_call: TRBV2
d_call: TRBD1
clone_size: NA
j_call: TRBJ2-7
cdr3_aa: CASRWTGFSYEQYF
cdr3_nt: TGTGCCAGCAGGTGGACAGGGTTCTCCTACGAGCAGTACTTC

v_call: TRBV4-3
d_call: NA
clone_size: few
j_call: TRBJ2-5
cdr3_aa: CASSQGVWGAETQYF
cdr3_nt: TGCGCCAGCAGCCAAGGCGTTTGGGGGGCGGAGACCCAGTACTTC

v_call: TRBV4-3
d_call: TRBD2
clone_size: NA
j_call: TRBJ2-3
cdr3_aa: CASSQGTSGFTDTQYF
cdr3_nt: TGCGCCAGCAGCCAAGGGACTAGCGGGTTCACAGATACGCAGTATTTT

v_call: TRBV6-4
d_call: NA
clone_size: many
j_call: TRBJ2-3
cdr3_aa: CASSDPGLPGPQYF
cdr3_nt: TGTGCCAGCAGTGATCCGGGACTCCCGGGTCCGCAGTATTTT

v_call: TRBV7-2
d_call: NA
clone_size: NA
j_call: TRBJ2-1
cdr3_aa: CASSLDVTSYNEQFF
cdr3_nt: TGTGCCAGCAGCTTAGATGTGACATCGTACAATGAGCAGTTCTTC

v_call: TRBV5-1
d_call: NA
clone_size: few
j_call: TRBJ2-7
cdr3_aa: CASSTWGGASYEQYF
cdr3_nt: TGCGCCAGCAGCACGTGGGGGGGGGCATCCTACGAGCAGTACTTC

v_call: TRBV15
d_call: NA
clone_size: NA
j_call: TRBJ1-2
cdr3_aa: CAASSQRQAPFGYTF
cdr3_nt: TGTGCCGCCAGCTCCCAAAGACAGGCTCCCTTCGGCTACACCTTC

v_call: TRBV10-1
d_call: TRBD2
clone_size: NA
j_call: TRBJ2-1
cdr3_aa: CASSWTSGSHEQFF
cdr3_nt: TGCGCCAGCAGCTGGACTAGCGGGAGCCATGAGCAGTTCTTC

v_call: TRBV7-9
d_call: NA
clone_size: NA
j_call: TRBJ2-7
cdr3_aa: CASSLDRRAPYEQYF
cdr3_nt: TGTGCCAGCAGCTTAGATAGGCGGGCGCCCTACGAGCAGTACTTC

v_call: TRBV27
d_call: NA
clone_size: NA
j_call: TRBJ2-7
cdr3_aa: CASSFTGVDEQYF
cdr3_nt: TGTGCCAGCAGTTTCACGGGGGTCGACGAGCAGTACTTC

v_call: TRBV27
d_call: NA
clone_size: NA
j_call: TRBJ2-7
cdr3_aa: CASSFQGGFREQYF
cdr3_nt: TGTGCCAGCAGTTTTCAGGGTGGTTTTCGCGAGCAGTACTTC

v_call: TRBV5-1
d_call: NA
clone_size: many
j_call: TRBJ2-3
cdr3_aa: CASTRESTDTQYF
cdr3_nt: TGCGCCAGCACCCGGGAGAGCACAGATACGCAGTATTTT

v_call: TRBV4-1
d_call: NA
clone_size: NA
j_call: TRBJ2-7
cdr3_aa: CASSLFGAEGSYEQYF
cdr3_nt: TGCGCCAGCAGCCTTTTCGGGGCCGAAGGGTCCTACGAGCAGTACTTC

v_call: TRBV6-6
d_call: TRBD1
clone_size: many
j_call: TRBJ1-1
cdr3_aa: CASSETGTTEAFF
cdr3_nt: TGTGCCAGCAGCGAGACAGGGACCACTGAAGCTTTCTTT

v_call: TRBV6-1
d_call: TRBD1
clone_size: NA
j_call: TRBJ1-2
cdr3_aa: CASSGTQGIIYGYTF
cdr3_nt: TGTGCCAGCAGTGGGACACAGGGGATCATCTATGGCTACACCTTC

v_call: TRBV3-1
d_call: NA
clone_size: NA
j_call: TRBJ2-5
cdr3_aa: CASSQDGGDGQTQYF
cdr3_nt: TGTGCCAGCAGCCAAGATGGGGGAGACGGGCAGACCCAGTACTTC

v_call: TRBV6-2/TRBV6-3
d_call: NA
clone_size: many
j_call: TRBJ2-3
cdr3_aa: CASSTAPEDTQYF
cdr3_nt: TGTGCCAGCAGCACAGCCCCGGAGGATACGCAGTATTTT

v_call: TRBV7-2
d_call: NA
clone_size: few
j_call: TRBJ1-1
cdr3_aa: CASSFRRITEAFF
cdr3_nt: TGTGCCAGCAGCTTCAGAAGGATTACTGAAGCTTTCTTT